These 30 T cell receptor beta chains originate from one sample sequenced in a study of glioma-infiltrating T cells. TCR alpha and beta CDR3 regions were amplified from RNA using iRepertoire nested multiplex PCR. TCRdb fed the multiplex PCR reads into MiXCR, producing one record per CDR3 protein. The sample gives about 110,000 distinct CDR3 sequences, less than 30% of which show up once; under 45% is in the top ten. Specimen: glioma tissue, nonneoplastic brain tissue, or PBMCs (not recorded which). These receptors all stem from a human donor with low-grade glioma or glioblastoma, undergoing nonglioma brain surgery, or in good health (not recorded which).

This clonotype was counted many times. V is TRBV2 and J is TRBJ1-5; D unclear. Germline CDR1 and CDR2: SNHLY and FYNNEI. The length of the CDR3 is 15 residues. V shed 1 base and J shed 3 bases, with 10 bases lying between them. CDR3 sequence reads: CASSEDGGLNQPQHF. The CDR3 DNA is TGTGCCAGCAGTGAAGACGGTGGACTCAATCAGCCCCAGCATTTT.

This clonotype was seen more than once but under ten times. This may come from a read error, since a much larger clone is one base off. V gene TRBV27 combines with J gene TRBJ1-2, with a possible D match to TRBD1 (5 bases). Germline CDR1 is MNHEY and CDR2 is SMNVEV (reference sequence). The length of the CDR3 is 14 residues. The CDR3 sequence is CASSLHDSSGGHTF. CDR3 nucleotides: TGTGCCAGCAGTCTCCATGACAGCTCCGGTGGCCACACCTTC.

This clonotype was counted many times. V gene TRBV12-3 or TRBV12-4 combines with J gene TRBJ2-7; D is undetermined. The CDR3 is 13 residues long. The V end lost 2 bases, the J end lost 4 bases, and 9 bases lay between the germline ends. In nucleotides, the CDR3 is TGTGCCAGCAGTTTAAGTTACGTATACGAGCAGTACTTC. Translation gives CASSLSYVYEQYF.

There are many counts of this clonotype. This chain connects TRBV27 to TRBJ1-1; D ambiguous. The CDR3 contains 14 residues. In germline, CDR1 is MNHEY, CDR2 SMNVEV (reference sequence). Trimming took 2 bases from V and 2 from J, leaving 9 bases between them. CDR3 residues: CASSLAGPNTEAFF. CDR3 nucleotide sequence: TGTGCCAGCAGTTTAGCAGGCCCCAACACTGAAGCTTTCTTT.

This clonotype has a count of ten or more. This chain joins TRBV6-2 or TRBV6-3 and TRBJ2-1; the D is unclear. This CDR3 has 15 amino acids. The germline V gene encodes CDR1 MNHEY and CDR2 SVGEGT. Deletions cut 4 bases from V and 0 bases from J, with 10 bases between. The CDR3 spells CASSLRMDSYNEQFF. In DNA form, the CDR3 reads TGTGCCAGCAGTTTGAGGATGGACTCCTACAATGAGCAGTTCTTC.

A few counts support this clonotype. The chain joins TRBV19 to TRBJ2-5; 9 bases match TRBD1. The CDR3 loop spans 16 amino acids. J gave up 5 bases and V 5 bases, and 12 bases lay outside the gene matches. Germline assignment: CDR1 LNHDA and CDR2 SQIVND (reference sequence). The CDR3 sequence is CASSLSPGQGRETQYF. The CDR3, as DNA: TGTGCCAGTAGTTTATCCCCGGGACAGGGCCGCGAGACCCAGTACTTC.

The sample holds many counts of this clonotype. The gene calls are TRBV4-1 and TRBJ2-7; D is perhaps TRBD2 (5 bases). The CDR3 consists of 15 residues. V shed 0 bases and J shed 5 bases, with 14 bases lying between them. CDR1 and CDR2 (germline): MGHRA, YSYEKL. CDR3 amino acids: CASSQDPAARDEQYF. The CDR3 bases are TGCGCCAGCAGCCAAGATCCGGCGGCGCGGGACGAGCAGTACTTC.

A remark on this clonotype: A read error is possible here, since a much larger clone lies one base away. The chain has TRBV7-9 and TRBJ2-1; D is ambiguous. V lost 4 bases and J 10 bases, leaving 8 bases between the germline ends. This CDR3 has 11 amino acids. CDR1 SEHNR and CDR2 FQNEAQ come from the germline V gene (reference sequence). The CDR3 nucleotides are TGTGCCAGCAGCTCCAGAAGCGAGCAGTTCTTC. Its translation is CASSSRSEQFF.

Worth noting for this clonotype: The germline gene is not matched at one end of the junction; a read error may be the cause. J is TRBJ1-5 and V is TRBV10-3; 7 nucleotides line up with TRBD1. The CDR3 runs 14 residues. Germline CDR1 reads ENHRY; CDR2 reads SYGVKD. The DNA for the CDR3 is TGTGCCATCAGCGAGTCAGGGGGTCGGCAGCCCCAGCATTTT. Translated: CAISESGGRQPQHF.

This clonotype has at least ten counts. The V and J genes are TRBV5-1 and TRBJ1-6; D is unclear. Germline V lookup: CDR1 SGHRS, CDR2 YFSETQ. Deletions cut 0 bases from V and 7 bases from J, with 11 bases between. The length of the CDR3 is 15 residues. The CDR3 bases are TGCGCCAGCAGCTTGGACCTCGGCCAGAATTCACCCCTCCACTTT. Protein sequence: CASSLDLGQNSPLHF.

The CDR3 reads CASSLGTGKMSPLHF. The CDR3 nucleotides read TGTGCCAGCTCCCTAGGGACAGGGAAAATGTCACCCCTCCACTTT. The chain couples TRBV18 to TRBJ1-6; TRBD1 agrees at 9 bases. In germline, CDR1 is KGHSH, CDR2 LQKENI. The J segment lost 10 bases and the V segment lost 6 bases, leaving 10 bases of the junction unmatched. The CDR3 is 15 residues long.

Many counts were recorded for this clonotype. This chain joins TRBV18 and TRBJ2-3, with TRBD1 matching 7 bases. After removal of 3 bases from V and 1 base from J, the junction contained 4 bases not matched to a gene. CDR3 length equals 15 residues. Germline-derived CDR1 and CDR2 are KGHSH and LQKENI. CDR3 amino acids: CASSPKDRGTDTQYF. The CDR3 nucleotides are TGTGCCAGCTCACCTAAAGACAGGGGCACAGATACGCAGTATTTT.

The sample holds many counts of this clonotype. One junction end disagrees with the germline gene, perhaps due to a read error. The chain uses TRBV6-2 or TRBV6-3 and TRBJ2-7; D might be TRBD2 (6 bases). The CDR3 sequence is 11 residues long. Germline V gene sequence: CDR1 MNHEY, CDR2 SVGEGT. The CDR3 bases are TGTGCCAGCAGTTACCACGGAGGGAACCATTTC. Translation gives CASSYHGGNHF.

Ten or more counts support this clonotype. The chain recombines TRBV28 with TRBJ2-1; D might be TRBD2 (5 bases). The V and J ends lost 2 bases and 4 bases respectively, with 15 bases between them. The CDR3 loop spans 16 amino acids. Germline V gene data show CDR1 as MDHEN and CDR2 as SYDVKM. CDR3 residues: CASSLLSGTLYNEQFF. The CDR3 DNA reads as TGTGCCAGCAGTTTACTCAGCGGAACTCTATACAATGAGCAGTTCTTC.

The chain combines TRBV24-1 with TRBJ2-1; D is possibly TRBD2 (5 bases). V was shortened by 2 bases and J by 4 bases, with 14 bases between the two germline ends. This CDR3 contains 16 residues. The V gene's germline CDR1 is KGHDR and CDR2 SFDVKD. CDR3 in amino acids: CATSDSTTRAYNEQFF. The CDR3 DNA reads as TGTGCCACCAGTGATTCGACTACTAGGGCATACAATGAGCAGTTCTTC.

This clonotype was seen repeatedly, ten times or more. This rearrangement joins TRBV4-1 to TRBJ2-7, with unresolved D. The germline CDR1 and CDR2 sequences are MGHRA and YSYEKL. The CDR3 runs 16 residues. V was clipped by 3 bases and J by 5 bases, with 20 bases between them. This CDR3 reads CASSQVNMGLSDEQYF. CDR3 nucleotide sequence: TGCGCCAGCAGCCAGGTGAACATGGGCTTATCTGACGAGCAGTACTTC.

This clonotype has only a few counts. The chain recombines TRBV29-1 with TRBJ2-4; no clear D gene. CDR3 length: 12 amino acids. Germline CDR1 reads SQVTM; CDR2 reads ANQGSEA. Trimming took 6 bases from V and 6 from J, leaving 12 bases between them. DNA of the CDR3: TGCAGCGTCACCACAGTCGCAAACATTCAGTACTTC. Translation gives CSVTTVANIQYF. The variable domain in full, completed from reference TRBV29-1 and TRBJ2-4, reads SAVISQKPSRDICQRGTSLTIQCQVDSQVTMMFWYRQQPGQSLTLIATANQGSEATYESGFVIDKFPISRPNLTFSTLTVSNMSPEDSSIYLCSVTTVANIQYFGAGTRLSVL.

This sequence joins TRBV11-2 and TRBJ2-3; D is ambiguous. Trimming removed 2 bases from V and 0 bases from J, with 12 bases in between. CDR1 is SGHAT, CDR2 FQNNGV, per germline. The CDR3 covers 16 residues. As DNA, the CDR3 is TGTGCCAGCAGCTTAAACACTTTCAAGAGCACAGATACGCAGTATTTT. Protein sequence: CASSLNTFKSTDTQYF.

This clonotype was counted at least ten times. DNA for the CDR3: TGTGCCAGCGCGCGGACAGATACGCAGTATTTT. It yields the protein CASARTDTQYF. This chain connects TRBV6-2 or TRBV6-3 to TRBJ2-3; D remains ambiguous. Trimming took off 8 bases at V and 3 bases at J, with 6 bases between the two ends. The CDR3 consists of 11 residues. The germline V gene has CDR1 MNHEY and CDR2 SVGEGT.

Of note for this clonotype: It may be a read error: a sequence one base away is much more abundant. The rearrangement links TRBV7-2 to TRBJ2-3; unclear D gene. Germline V CDR1 and CDR2: SGHTA, FQGNSA. The CDR3 sequence is 12 residues long. This CDR3 is CASSGLGDAQYF. The CDR3 coding sequence is TGTGCCAGCAGCGGCCTAGGAGATGCGCAGTATTTT.

The rearrangement links TRBV7-9 to TRBJ2-4; 8 positions match TRBD2. J lost 1 base, V lost 5 bases, and 7 bases had no gene match. The germline gives CDR1 SEHNR, CDR2 FQNEAQ (reference sequence). The length of the CDR3 is 16 residues. The CDR3 loop reads CASSESGGTAKNIQYF. The CDR3 coding sequence is TGTGCCAGCAGCGAAAGCGGGGGCACGGCCAAAAACATTCAGTACTTC.

This clonotype was counted at least ten times. This chain links TRBV6-1 with TRBJ1-1; D unresolved. In germline, CDR1 is MNHNS, CDR2 SASEGT. The CDR3 extends over 12 amino acids. Deletions cut 5 bases from V and 8 bases from J, with 12 bases between. The CDR3 sequence is CASSRRTEEAFF. The CDR3 DNA sequence: TGTGCCAGCAGTAGGCGGACGGAGGAAGCTTTCTTT.

V gene TRBV6-5 combines with J gene TRBJ2-5, with 8 bases lining up with TRBD2. Germline V gene lookup returns CDR1 MNHEY and CDR2 SVGAGI. V lost 7 bases and J lost 4; bases outside the gene matches: 14. The CDR3 loop spans 16 amino acids. The CDR3 region is CASITGLAGWRETQYF. CDR3 in DNA: TGTGCCAGCATCACGGGGCTAGCGGGCTGGAGAGAGACCCAGTACTTC.

V is TRBV15 and J is TRBJ2-1; no clear D gene. This CDR3 has 11 residues. Germline values: CDR1 LNHNV, CDR2 YYDKDF (reference sequence). CDR3 sequence: CAPLSLNEQFF. As DNA, the CDR3 is TGTGCTCCCCTCTCGCTGAATGAGCAGTTCTTC. Complete variable domain (other parts from reference TRBV15 and TRBJ2-1): DAMVIQNPRYQVTQFGKPVTLSCSQTLNHNVMYWYQQKSSQAPKLLFHYYDKDFNNEADTPDNFQSRRPNTSFCFLDIRSPGLGDTAMYLCAPLSLNEQFFGPGTRLTVL.

The V and J genes are TRBV5-1 and TRBJ2-1; 7 positions match TRBD1. Looked up from germline, CDR1 is SGHRS and CDR2 is YFSETQ. V was pared by 0 bases and J by 4 bases, with 4 bases of the junction left unmatched. The CDR3 consists of 15 residues. CDR3 bases: TGCGCCAGCAGCTTGGGGACAGGCGTATACAATGAGCAGTTCTTC. It encodes CASSLGTGVYNEQFF.

This clonotype was recorded at least ten times. Here the CDR3 DNA reads TGTGCCAGCAGCTCCCGACAGGGAGGATACGACACTGAAGCTTTCTTT. Translation gives CASSSRQGGYDTEAFF. The chain joins TRBV11-1 to TRBJ1-1, with TRBD1 matching 7 bases. The germline gives CDR1 SGHAT, CDR2 FQDESV (reference sequence). The CDR3 runs 16 residues. The V segment lost 4 bases and the J segment 3 bases; nucleotides outside the gene matches: 11. The full variable domain, its missing parts supplied by reference TRBV11-1 and TRBJ1-1, is EAEVAQSPRYKITEKSQAVAFWCDPISGHATLYWYRQILGQGPELLVQFQDESVVDDSQLPKDRFSAERLKGVDSTLKIQPAELGDSAMYLCASSSRQGGYDTEAFFGQGTRLTVV.

This clonotype was picked up many times. This chain joins TRBV5-1 and TRBJ2-1, with 9 bases matching TRBD1. From germline, CDR1 is SGHRS and CDR2 YFSETQ. This CDR3 is built from 15 residues. The V segment lost 3 bases and the J segment 2 bases; nucleotides outside the gene matches: 3. CDR3 nucleotides: TGCGCCAGCAGCTCCCGGACAGGGGCCTACAATGAGCAGTTCTTC. Its protein is CASSSRTGAYNEQFF.

The V call is TRBV19, the J call TRBJ2-2; 10 nucleotides agree with TRBD2. From germline, CDR1 is LNHDA and CDR2 SQIVND (reference sequence). The CDR3 runs to 16 residues. J gave up 5 bases and V 7 bases, and 10 bases lay outside the gene matches. CDR3 protein: CASKVSGGARTGELFF. In DNA, the CDR3 is TGTGCCAGTAAAGTGAGCGGGGGGGCGCGAACCGGGGAGCTGTTTTTT.

This clonotype has a count of ten or more. The rearrangement joins TRBV5-1 to TRBJ1-1; possible D gene TRBD1, 6 bases. Germline-derived CDR1 and CDR2 are SGHRS and YFSETQ. The CDR3 spans 14 residues. Trimming took off 4 bases at V and 0 bases at J, with 10 bases between the two ends. As DNA, the CDR3 is TGCGCCAGCAGCAGACAGGAAATGAACACTGAAGCTTTCTTT. It encodes CASSRQEMNTEAFF.

V is TRBV11-3 and J is TRBJ1-5, with D hard to call. V was pared by 5 bases and J by 1 base, with 6 bases between. Germline CDR1 and CDR2: SGHNT and YENEEA. The CDR3 sequence is 13 residues long. The CDR3 coding sequence is TGTGCCAGCAGCGAACAGAGCAATCAGCCCCAGCATTTT. Translation gives CASSEQSNQPQHF.